This entry concerns a single T cell receptor beta chain. Its antigen is currently unknown. TCRdb recomputed calls from the 5' RACE reads with MiXCR, one row per CDR3 protein. This repertoire shows 400,000 or so distinct CDR3 sequences, 15% to 20% found once; its top ten account for 15% to 20%. Trimming left V 4 bases short and J 0 bases short, with 18 bases between. CDR3 length equals 17 residues. Germline V gives CDR1 MNHEY, CDR2 SMNVEV (reference sequence). The data were obtained in a study of T cells after yellow fever vaccination. About the research overall: Libraries from low-cell-number fractions were prepared with the SMART-Seq v4 Ultra Low Input RNA kit. Whole-study results and caveats: The secondary response showed a weaker magnitude and a faster peak, day 5 versus 15.

The receptor comes from a man between 18 and 35 years old who received the YFV17D yellow fever vaccine. The rearrangement uses TRBV27 and TRBJ1-1, with unresolved D. The sample in question was PBMCs, obtained before the yellow fever booster vaccination. CDR3 protein: CASSSGVDLNLNTEAFF. Written as DNA, the CDR3 is TGTGCCAGCAGTTCGGGAGTTGATCTAAACCTGAACACTGAAGCTTTCTTT.